This T cell receptor (beta chain) was recovered during a study of blood T cell repertoires in COVID-19. Original methodology: Counts of nucleated cells, estimated from reference gene primer amplification, were obtained. Method: immunoSEQ multiplex PCR; TCRdb's copy keeps in-frame clones and lacks some. The V and J calls and clone size were taken over from that table, and D and trimming were inferred from the DNA. Altogether around 300,000 clones are present, under 90% being singletons, with the ten largest covering roughly 9.4%. Input material: peripheral blood. The sequence came from a woman between 45 and 60 years old who had recovered from COVID-19.

DNA of the CDR3: TGTGCCAGCAGCCAGACAGGGGGAGGGACTGAAGCTTTCTTT. Translated, it gives CASSQTGGGTEAFF. The V and J genes are TRBV7-3 and TRBJ1-1, with 9 bases matching TRBD1. There are 14 residues in the CDR3. Germline lookup yields CDR1 SGHTA and CDR2 FQGTGA. The J segment lost 5 bases and the V segment lost 5 bases, leaving 6 bases of the junction unmatched.